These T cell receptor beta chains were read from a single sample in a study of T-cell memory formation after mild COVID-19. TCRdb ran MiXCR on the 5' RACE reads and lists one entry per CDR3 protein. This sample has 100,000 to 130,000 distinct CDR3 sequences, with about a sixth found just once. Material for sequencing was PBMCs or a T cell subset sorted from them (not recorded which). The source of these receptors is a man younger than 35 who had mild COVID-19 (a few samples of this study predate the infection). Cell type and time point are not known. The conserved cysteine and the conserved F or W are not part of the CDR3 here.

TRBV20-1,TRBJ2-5,SAPQPSGGRQETQY
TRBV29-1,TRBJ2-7,SVRRQEHEQY
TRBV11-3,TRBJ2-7,ASSLGPGQSYEQY
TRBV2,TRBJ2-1,ATLAGSSYNEQF
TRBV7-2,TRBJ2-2,ASSSVAGGRTGELF
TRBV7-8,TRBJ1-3,ASSSQGTGNTIY
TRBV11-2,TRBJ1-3,ASSITPGNTIY
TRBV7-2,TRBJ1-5,ASSFTSANQH
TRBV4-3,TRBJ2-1,ASSQDSWGSYNEQF
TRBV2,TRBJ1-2,ASSSQGQGRVGYT
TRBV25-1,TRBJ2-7,ASSGAGQGYEQY
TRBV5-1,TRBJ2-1,ASSLNRGANEQF
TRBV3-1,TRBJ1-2,ASSQATQSYT
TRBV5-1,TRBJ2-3,ASSLRRDTDTQY
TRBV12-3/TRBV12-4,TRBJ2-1,ASSFLEGVRNEQF
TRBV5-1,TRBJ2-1,ASSADGDFTNEQF
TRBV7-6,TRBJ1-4,ASSYSRDEKLF
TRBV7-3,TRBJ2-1,ASSPAGGRGNEQF
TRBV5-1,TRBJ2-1,ASTVNNEQF
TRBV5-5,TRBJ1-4,ASCMEATNEKLF
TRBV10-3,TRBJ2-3,AISESFRTSTQY
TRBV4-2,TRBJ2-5,ASSQAETQY
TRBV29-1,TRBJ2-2,SVEDRRGNTGELF
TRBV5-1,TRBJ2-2,ASSLDPAGNTGELF
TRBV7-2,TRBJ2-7,ASSSFGGSPLYEQY
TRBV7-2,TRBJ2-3,ASSFRVNVAADTQY
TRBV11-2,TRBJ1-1,ASRTGRVGTEAF
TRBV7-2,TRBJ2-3,ASSLDRLGDTQY
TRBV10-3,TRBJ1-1,AISESESNTEAF
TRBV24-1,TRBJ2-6,ATSDSLYGANVLT
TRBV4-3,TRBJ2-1,ASSLEGHSSYNEQF
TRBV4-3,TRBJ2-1,ASSQDLAGIYNEQF
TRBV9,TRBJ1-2,ASSVEDAVYGYT
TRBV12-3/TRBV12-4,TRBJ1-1,ASRGLGGNTEAF
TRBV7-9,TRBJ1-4,ASSERQGADTNEKLF
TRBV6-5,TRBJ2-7,APRGQGCSYEQY
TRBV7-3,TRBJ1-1,ASSPDGGGMNTEAF
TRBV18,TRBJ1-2,ASSPLAGGHGYT
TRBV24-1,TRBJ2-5,ATSDFRGQQY
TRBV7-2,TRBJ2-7,ASVLAGGSSYEQY
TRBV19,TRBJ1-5,ASMSLGGRYNQPQH
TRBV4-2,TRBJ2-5,ASSQAGAGGYQETQY
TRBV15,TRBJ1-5,ATSVRSLPQH
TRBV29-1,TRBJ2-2,SVGAGNTGELF